This TCR beta chain was sequenced during a study of blood T cell repertoires in COVID-19 (dated by TCRdb to 2020 to 2022). Looking at the study overall: Collaborator samples came from the United States, Italy and Spain and covered acute and convalescent phases of COVID-19. The prospective study material was composed of cDNA or gDNA derived from T cells, B-cell-depleted T cells, or PBMCs. Subjects who had been exposed to COVID-19, were actively infected with it, or had recovered from it provided the deeply sampled blood TCRbeta repertoires that made up the dataset. The repertoires were released in a freely available public database meant as a resource for research on the immune response to SARS-CoV-2. The samples were drawn from two sources: the first 160 participants of the ongoing ImmuneRACE study, and 1,200 or so subjects contributed by 6 global collaborators. A de-identified subject ID, COVID-19 status, age in years and sex were almost always included in the sample metadata. Where HLA class I and class II types were available, the types were taken from metadata supplied by the sample provider, not from assay-based typing. Results and caveats for the whole study, not just this receptor: Clinical and demographic metadata were provided uncurated, with the amount varying by source and participant.

The collaborating institutions used their own protocols to collect whole blood in K2EDTA tubes. Collaborator samples were shipped for TCRbeta analysis as frozen whole blood, isolated PBMCs, or DNA extracted from either sample type. As regards this clone: The antigen it binds to is not known. One base away there is no much larger clone; base qualities are not given.

TCRbeta CDR3 regions were amplified from genomic DNA by means of the immunoSEQ Assay, a bias-controlled multiplex PCR. As for the original processing: Within the assay, amplification of reference gene primers was used to estimate how many nucleated cells each sample contained. To quantify the absolute abundance of each unique TCRbeta CDR3 rearrangement, sequence reads were collapsed and filtered. For each sample, productive Simpson clonality was calculated by taking the square root of Simpson's diversity index across productive rearrangements. Imported from immuneACCESS, the table was reduced by TCRdb to in-frame sequences with V and J called. These copies leave out some clones; in studies compared against another copy, an unresolved V gene accounts for under half, and the cause of the remainder is not known. That table gives V, J and clone size, and the DNA gave D and trimming. Counted in this sample were 150,000 to 200,000 clones; about 88% of them appeared once. The ten largest clones take up 7% of the sample.

Trimming accounts for 5 bases at V and 7 bases at J, while the number of junction bases matched to no gene is 7. The germline V gene (reference sequence) provides CDR1 LNHDA and CDR2 SQIVND. The CDR3 has 13 amino acids, counting the end cysteine and phenylalanine. The entry retains the CDR3 DNA only, 39 bases that are in frame from base 1. The clonotype was recovered from a woman over 75 in a cohort sampled during active or convalescent COVID-19. Sequencing used peripheral blood. Recombination connected TRBV19 to TRBJ1-2; 7 of the junction bases match TRBD1. The nucleotide sequence is given as TGTGCCAGTAGTGGTGACAGGGTGGTTGGCTACACCTTC. Its translation reads: CASSGDRVVGYTF.